This T cell receptor (beta chain) was obtained from a study of metastatic and nonmetastatic thyroid tumors. Patients had received no treatment of any kind before thyroid surgery. CDR3 length: 15 residues. After removal of 5 bases from V and 8 bases from J, the junction contained 4 bases not matched to a gene. This clone was counted between two and nine times. TCRdb re-called clones from the PCR reads using MiXCR. The table has thousands of clones, about 22% seen once. This rearrangement joins TRBV12-3 or TRBV12-4 to TRBJ2-2, with 14 bases fitting TRBD2. The sequencing sample was made of tumor tissue. The clonotype was recovered from a female donor with papillary thyroid cancer or a benign thyroid nodule (not recorded which). Some clones in this sample may be carry-over from other donors' samples. Here the CDR3 reads CASSPGLAGVGELFF. DNA of the CDR3: TGTGCCAGCAGTCCGGGACTAGCGGGAGTTGGGGAGCTGTTTTTT.